The entry below describes one T cell receptor (beta chain). Its antigen is still unknown. This record belongs to a study of cytomegalovirus exposure and HLA in healthy donors. At the level of the study: The same platform was used for the 110 or so validation repertoires and the roughly 700 first-cohort repertoires, a later analysis reported.

Libraries were prepared by immunoSEQ multiplex PCR; TCRdb keeps only in-frame clonotypes and omits some of them. This repertoire shows 120,000 or so clones, around 86% found once; its top ten account for more than 1.5%. Points from the study as a whole: According to a later analysis, TCR clusters from the first cohort tended to co-occur in the 120 or so validation repertoires. Most TCR sequences were uncommon, yet certain public TCRs appeared in many donors. Cytomegalovirus-associated TCR beta chains were listed, numbering under 200.

The germline V and J ends were trimmed by 5 bases and 5 bases, with 12 bases remaining between them. The CDR3 contains 13 residues. CDR1 and CDR2 (germline): SGHNT, YENEEA. Material for sequencing was PBMCs. The chain recombines TRBV11-3 with TRBJ1-1; D is unresolved. The origin of this receptor is a young woman in good health and CMV-seronegative. The CDR3 sequence is CASSLRLGTEAFF. The DNA of the CDR3 is TGTGCCAGCAGCCTCAGACTCGGGACTGAAGCTTTCTTT. Full variable domain (remainder filled in from reference TRBV11-3 and TRBJ1-1): EAGVVQSPRYKIIEKKQPVAFWCNPISGHNTLYWYLQNLGQGPELLIRYENEEAVDDSQLPKDRFSAERLKGVDSTLKIQPAELGDSAVYLCASSLRLGTEAFFGQGTRLTVV.